This entry is about one T cell receptor beta chain. This clonotype has only a few counts. Its specific antigen is unknown. Per-base quality was not reported, and no clone a single base away is much larger than it. The source of the sample is a study of early T cells in non-severe SARS-CoV-2 infection (dated by TCRdb to 2020 to 2023). Turning to the overall study: TCR sequencing used bulk RNA from unsorted whole blood, so alpha and beta chains could not be paired. Results and caveats for the whole study, not just this receptor: VDJdb matching was skewed toward anti-spike CD8 responses and likely underestimated virus-specific expansions by missing private and CD4 specificities.

The study was a case-control design nested within a healthcare worker cohort in London, UK, with weekly nasopharyngeal swab PCR tests and blood sampling. Healthcare workers were enrolled in the week of the UK lockdown, from 23 to 31 March 2020, and were followed every week for up to about 16 weeks. The method was 5' RACE. Instrument on record: NextSeq 500. To correct for sequencing error and PCR bias, the TCR library protocol tagged individual cDNA molecules with unique molecular identifiers. Sequencing covered both TCR alpha and beta chains, and within each sample the abundances of alpha and beta sequences were tightly co-correlated. In the authors' own workflow: Decombinator V4 was used to annotate TCR sequences for V gene, J gene and CDR3. Expanded TCRs were defined as changing significantly between any two time points under a Poisson model with p below 0.0001. TCR abundances were normalised to the total number of TCRs sequenced in each sample and reported as counts per million. MAIT TCRs were defined by TRAV1-2 paired with TRAJ12, TRAJ20 or TRAJ33, and iNKT TCRs by TRAV10 paired with TRAJ18. VDJdb, accessed 1 November 2021, was searched for CMV, EBV and SARS-CoV-2 annotated TCRs, excluding TCRs annotated for multiple antigens. The raw public data were reprocessed by TCRdb itself: fastp quality trimming at Q25, MiXCR clonotype calling, in-frame beta chains only. Rows are combined by CDR3 protein, so each entry shows the most common genes and DNA. TCRdb assigned the V and J calls; the authors' analysis was not used. Counted in this sample were 45,000 to 55,000 distinct CDR3 sequences; around a tenth of them appeared once. Roughly a tenth of the sample is in the top ten clones.

CDR1 SGHDN and CDR2 FVKESK were looked up in the germline V gene. The CDR3 holds 14 amino acids from the cysteine to the phenylalanine. Just the 42-base CDR3 DNA is kept, in frame starting at base 1. V is cut by 0 bases and J by 8 bases, and the space between the germline ends is 11 bases. The specimen was whole blood. The chain is assembled from TRBV14 and TRBJ2-1; the D gene remains uncertain. This receptor was identified in an adult who was a healthcare worker with PCR-confirmed SARS-CoV-2 infection or an uninfected control (not recorded which). CDR3 sequence: CASSQDPTIDEQFF. In nucleotide form, the sequence is TGTGCCAGCAGCCAAGATCCAACAATCGATGAGCAGTTCTTC.